These T cell receptor beta chains were read from a single sample in a study of CD8 T cells in ankylosing spondylitis. TCRdb reprocessed the 5' RACE reads via MiXCR and lists one record per CDR3 protein. Of approximately 350,000 distinct CDR3 sequences detected, approximately 22% appear once; the ten largest clones hold about an eighth. Sequencing was performed on blood, either unsorted or a sorted T cell fraction (not recorded which). The source of these receptors is a male donor with ankylosing spondylitis or in good health (not recorded which). The CDR3 runs from the conserved cysteine through the conserved F or W. A D gene is named only where the DNA matches it firmly. Clone sizes are given selectively: once, few, many, or a class where the clone is expanded.

size,D,V,J,DNA,CDR3
NA,NA,TRBV5-6,TRBJ2-3,TGTGCCAGCACCCCCACCGGGGATTCAGGGGATACGCAGTATTTT,CASTPTGDSGDTQYF
few,NA,TRBV12-3/TRBV12-4,TRBJ1-4,TGTGCCAGCAGTTTTGGGGGGGAAAAACTGTTTTTT,CASSFGGEKLFF
few,NA,TRBV11-2,TRBJ2-1,TGTGCCAGCAGCGAACAGGGCAGTATCAATGAGCAGTTCTTC,CASSEQGSINEQFF
NA,NA,TRBV27,TRBJ2-7,TGTGCCAGCAGTCCCGGGGACCGGAGCTCCTACGAGCAGTACTTC,CASSPGDRSSYEQYF
few,NA,TRBV27,TRBJ2-2,TGTGCCAGCAGTCCCTTGGGTCAGTGGACCGGGGAGCTGTTTTTT,CASSPLGQWTGELFF
NA,NA,TRBV6-1,TRBJ2-1,TGTGCCAGCAGTGCAGGGTCCTGGAGGGCCGCCAATGAGCAGTTCTTC,CASSAGSWRAANEQFF
few,NA,TRBV29-1,TRBJ2-7,TGCAGCGTTGAAGATGCCCTGACAGGAGCCGAGCAGTACTTC,CSVEDALTGAEQYF
NA,NA,TRBV21-1,TRBJ2-2,TGTGCCAGCAAGGGGGGCGCCGAGGTCGGGGAGCTGTTTTTT,CASKGGAEVGELFF
few,NA,TRBV12-5,TRBJ2-1,TGTGCTAGTGGTTTGTCCACCGGGACCAGCTCCTACAATGAGCAGTTCTTC,CASGLSTGTSSYNEQFF
NA,NA,TRBV3-1,TRBJ2-7,TGTGCCAGCAGCCACTCGGGACCTAACTACGAGCAGTACTTC,CASSHSGPNYEQYF
few,TRBD1,TRBV12-3/TRBV12-4,TRBJ2-2,TGTGCCAGCAGAGATGACCGGGACAGGGACACCGGGGAGCTGTTTTTT,CASRDDRDRDTGELFF
NA,NA,TRBV12-3/TRBV12-4,TRBJ1-2,TGTGCCAGCAGTTTCGGTAACTATGGCTACACCTTC,CASSFGNYGYTF
many,NA,TRBV12-3/TRBV12-4,TRBJ2-7,TGTGCCAGCGGTCCTGACTCCTACGAGCAGTACTTC,CASGPDSYEQYF
few,TRBD1,TRBV7-2,TRBJ2-7,TGTGCCAGCAGCCTCGGACAGGGGGTGAGCGAGCAGTACTTC,CASSLGQGVSEQYF
few,NA,TRBV29-1,TRBJ2-5,TGCAGCGTTAGGGGCGGGACTCAAGAGACCCAGTACTTC,CSVRGGTQETQYF
few,NA,TRBV4-1,TRBJ2-3,TGCGCCAGCAGCCCCCCCAGGGCTAGCACAGATACGCAGTATTTT,CASSPPRASTDTQYF
few,NA,TRBV6-1,TRBJ1-5,TGTGCCGGGGGGACACCCAATCAGCCCCAGCATTTT,CAGGTPNQPQHF
few,NA,TRBV9,TRBJ1-4,TGTGCCAGCAGCCTAACCGGGACTAATGAAAAACTGTTTTTT,CASSLTGTNEKLFF
NA,NA,TRBV7-3,TRBJ2-1,TGTGCCAGCAGCTTAACGCCGTACCAGGGCGGGGATGAGCAGTTCTTC,CASSLTPYQGGDEQFF
NA,NA,TRBV6-5,TRBJ2-7,TGTGCCAGCAGCTCCTCGGCCTACTGGGCCTACGAGCAGTACTTC,CASSSSAYWAYEQYF
NA,NA,TRBV2,TRBJ2-7,TGTGCCAGCAGTGCTTTGGACACAACGCAGCATTACGAGCAGTACTTC,CASSALDTTQHYEQYF
once,TRBD2,TRBV12-3/TRBV12-4,TRBJ2-2,TGTGCCAGCACCCAAATTTCGGGAGGCCCAGACACCGGGGAGCTGTTTTTT,CASTQISGGPDTGELFF
NA,NA,TRBV27,TRBJ1-2,TGTGCCAGCAGGTGGGCAGGGAAACGCGAGGGCTACACCTTC,CASRWAGKREGYTF
few,NA,TRBV6-1,TRBJ2-1,TGTGCCAGCAGTCCTGAGATCCCGCCAGGAGGTCTTGAGCAGTTCTTC,CASSPEIPPGGLEQFF
many,NA,TRBV12-3/TRBV12-4,TRBJ1-2,TGTGCCAGCCAGGCTGGGGAGGGATATGGCTACACCTTC,CASQAGEGYGYTF
few,TRBD2,TRBV12-3/TRBV12-4,TRBJ2-2,TGTGCCAGCAGGCCGGGAGGCAACACCGGGGAGCTGTTTTTT,CASRPGGNTGELFF
few,TRBD1,TRBV19,TRBJ2-1,TGTGCCAGTAGTGCCGACAGGGGGCTACTGGTTGAGCAGTTCTTC,CASSADRGLLVEQFF
NA,TRBD2,TRBV9,TRBJ2-7,TGTGCCAGCAGCGTAGACTTCGGGACTAGCGGTTCCTACGAGCAGTACTTC,CASSVDFGTSGSYEQYF
many,TRBD1,TRBV6-1,TRBJ2-7,TGTGCCAGCGATCCCGACAGGGCTAGCTCCTACGAGCAGTACTTC,CASDPDRASSYEQYF
NA,NA,TRBV4-1,TRBJ2-7,TGCGCCAGCAGCCAAGAGTACAGGCTCTACGAGCAGTACTTC,CASSQEYRLYEQYF
NA,NA,TRBV10-1,TRBJ2-2,TGCGCCAGCAGTGAGTCGATAGTTCCATCCACCGGGGAGCTGTTTTTT,CASSESIVPSTGELFF
NA,NA,TRBV12-3/TRBV12-4,TRBJ2-1,TGTGCCAGCAGTTCCTTAGTCTGGGAGCAGTTCTTC,CASSSLVWEQFF
NA,NA,TRBV4-1,TRBJ2-7,TGCGCCAGCAGCCAAGATCTAGGACGGCTCTCCTACGAGCAGTACTTC,CASSQDLGRLSYEQYF
few,NA,TRBV27,TRBJ2-1,TGTGCCAGCAGTCGTAACAATGAGCAGTTCTTC,CASSRNNEQFF
NA,NA,TRBV7-9,TRBJ2-7,TGTGCCAGCAGCGGCCGGGCCCACCCCTACGAGCAGTACTTC,CASSGRAHPYEQYF
NA,TRBD1,TRBV20-1,TRBJ2-3,TGCAGTGCCGAGCGCGTCTGGGACAGGGAAGATGACGCAGATACGCAGTATTTT,CSAERVWDREDDADTQYF
few,NA,TRBV12-3/TRBV12-4,TRBJ1-2,TGTGCCAGCAGTTCGCTGGGTACTAACTATGGCTACACCTTC,CASSSLGTNYGYTF
NA,TRBD1,TRBV3-1,TRBJ2-3,TGTGCCAGCAGCCTACTAACCAAGGGGACAGACACAGATACGCAGTATTTT,CASSLLTKGTDTDTQYF
NA,NA,TRBV4-1,TRBJ2-7,TGCGCCAGCAGCGACTGGGACGGCTACGAGCAGTACTTC,CASSDWDGYEQYF
few,NA,TRBV12-3/TRBV12-4,TRBJ2-1,TGTGCCAGCAGTTTTCTTTTCGACAATGAGCAGTTCTTC,CASSFLFDNEQFF
NA,NA,TRBV20-1,TRBJ2-7,TGCAGTGCTAGAGAGGGTAGGACCTACGAGCAGTACTTC,CSAREGRTYEQYF
NA,TRBD1,TRBV7-3,TRBJ2-5,TGTGCCAGCAGCTTACTTGCGGGCAGGGGGCGTTTTGAAGAGACCCAGTACTTC,CASSLLAGRGRFEETQYF
NA,TRBD2,TRBV7-3,TRBJ2-3,TGTGCCAGCAGCACGGGACTAGCGGGGCCAGATACGCAGTATTTT,CASSTGLAGPDTQYF
NA,TRBD1,TRBV4-1,TRBJ2-1,TGCGCCAGCAGCGCCCGGGACAGGTCGAACAATGAGCAGTTCTTC,CASSARDRSNNEQFF
few,NA,TRBV12-3/TRBV12-4,TRBJ2-7,TGTGCCAGCAGTGCCACAAACAGAGACTACGAGCAGTACTTC,CASSATNRDYEQYF
many,TRBD1,TRBV4-1,TRBJ2-5,TGCGCCAGCAGCCAGGGACTTCGGACAGGGGCCCAGGGGACCCAGTACTTC,CASSQGLRTGAQGTQYF
NA,NA,TRBV3-1,TRBJ2-7,TGTGCCAGCAGCCCCACCCGGGGAGAGGACAGAGACTACGAGCAGTACTTC,CASSPTRGEDRDYEQYF
NA,NA,TRBV11-2,TRBJ2-7,TGTGCCAGCAGCTTAGAGGTCAGGACTTACTGGGGCTACGAGCAGTACTTC,CASSLEVRTYWGYEQYF
few,NA,TRBV12-3/TRBV12-4,TRBJ2-7,TGTGCCAGCAGTCCCGCCGGGGTACGAGCAGAGCAGTACTTC,CASSPAGVRAEQYF
once,NA,TRBV28,TRBJ2-4,TGTGCCAGCAGCCAACCCCAGGGTGGACTAGCCAAAAACATTCAGTACTTC,CASSQPQGGLAKNIQYF
few,NA,TRBV6-2/TRBV6-3,TRBJ1-5,TGTGCCAGCAGTTTTCAAGACAGCCACAGTTGGGCCCAGCATTTT,CASSFQDSHSWAQHF
few,NA,TRBV21-1,TRBJ2-2,TGTGCCAGCAGCAAACCCCCCACAGGGGACACCGGGGAGCTGTTTTTT,CASSKPPTGDTGELFF
few,TRBD2,TRBV6-2/TRBV6-3,TRBJ2-7,TGTGCCAGCAGTTACCGGACTAGCGGGGGTTACGAGCAGTACTTC,CASSYRTSGGYEQYF
NA,TRBD2,TRBV15,TRBJ2-5,TGTGCCACCAGCCGTGGGGGAGGGGCTGAGACCCAGTACTTC,CATSRGGGAETQYF
NA,NA,TRBV3-1,TRBJ2-2,TGTGCCAGCGGCCAAGATGCTGGTGGAGGGGACGGGGAGCTGTTTTTT,CASGQDAGGGDGELFF